Below, one TCR beta chain is given with its context. The antigen is undetermined. The germline V gene encodes CDR1 DFQATT and CDR2 SNEGSKA (reference sequence). The V end lost 0 bases, the J end lost 3 bases, and 12 bases lay between the germline ends. The CDR3 runs 14 residues. The data belong to a study of blood T cells in healthy people across ages. PCR was performed a second time for 7 to 11 cycles using a sample-barcoded 5' primer and a J-beta primer mix. All cDNA molecules were each tagged by a template-switch adaptor with 12 random nucleotides. TCRdb fed the 5' RACE reads into MiXCR, producing one record per CDR3 protein. The sample holds about 930,000 distinct CDR3 sequences, approximately 32% seen once. The study's findings and limits: There was a strong correlation between TCR beta diversity and naive T cell percentage.

The same specimen was also included in a second study, on T cells of mothers and their children. That work adds: During the second PCR, the M1S primer introduced sample barcodes along with 2-4 random nucleotides.

The sequencing input was blood. The chain employs TRBV20-1 and TRBJ2-7; no firm D call. The clonotype was recovered from a woman aged 40 to 50 in good health. The CDR3 region is CSARDEAGFYEQYF. The CDR3, as DNA: TGCAGTGCTAGAGATGAGGCCGGATTCTACGAGCAGTACTTC.